This TCR beta chain stems from a study of control samples from healthy donors and cancer patients. Germline lookup yields CDR1 SGHNT and CDR2 YYREEE (reference sequence). This CDR3 has 14 amino acids. The germline V and J ends were trimmed by 1 base and 5 bases, with 12 bases remaining between them. Assay: immunoSEQ multiplex PCR; the TCRdb copy retains only in-frame clones and omits some. In the table there are 65,000 to 80,000 clones, roughly 90% of which are singletons. The TCR was taken from a woman between 55 and 75 years old with head and neck cancer. The rearrangement links TRBV5-4 to TRBJ2-5, with D maybe TRBD1 (6 bases). Sequencing was done on a sample of PBMCs. The CDR3 loop is CASSLQGTEETQYF. CDR3 bases: TGTGCCAGCAGCTTGCAGGGGACGGAGGAGACCCAGTACTTC.